This T cell receptor (beta chain) was profiled in a study of cytomegalovirus exposure and HLA in healthy donors. Study-wide points: According to a later analysis, TCR clusters from the first cohort tended to co-occur in the 120 or so validation repertoires.

As regards this clone: Its specificity is not known.

V shed 0 bases and J 10 bases; nucleotides not matched to a gene: 7. The CDR3 totals 15 residues. CDR1 and CDR2 (germline): MGHDK, SYGVNS. A roughly 120-subject validation cohort, separate from the roughly 670-subject first cohort, supplied the donors. Profiling relied on immunoSEQ multiplex PCR, and the TCRdb table lists in-frame clones only, not all of them. The table includes some 140,000 clones, 75% to 90% detected once. The material sequenced was PBMCs. The receptor was isolated from a man younger than 35 in good health and CMV-seropositive. The chain carries TRBV25-1 and TRBJ1-4, with 8 bases identical to TRBD1. The CDR3 sequence: CASSEYQGARGKLFF. For the CDR3, the DNA is TGTGCCAGCAGTGAATACCAGGGGGCGCGAGGAAAACTGTTTTTT.